This T cell receptor beta chain is from a study of T cell changes during pregnancy in multiple sclerosis. The method was immunoSEQ multiplex PCR; TCRdb's version includes in-frame clones alone and lacks a portion of them. The top ten hold approximately 18% of the sample, which has 13,000 to 15,000 clones, approximately 86% seen once. The length of the CDR3 is 13 residues. Germline CDR1 reads GTSNPN; CDR2 reads SVGIG (reference sequence). Sequences were derived from CD8+ T cells from peripheral blood mononuclear cells, sampled in the first trimester of pregnancy. The receptor's source is a female donor with multiple sclerosis, enrolled in a pregnancy study. This sequence joins TRBV30 and TRBJ2-5; D may be TRBD1 (5 bases). The J call is doubtful: the DNA matches TRBJ2-7 better. CDR3 coding DNA: TGTGCCTGGAGTCCAGGGATTCCCTACGAGCAGTACTTC. It encodes CAWSPGIPYEQYF.